Here is one T cell receptor (beta chain) with its context. Its target is not known. This entry belongs to a study of cytomegalovirus exposure and HLA in healthy donors. Findings and caveats of the study: Association of a missense DCLRE1C variant with TCR beta V- and J-gene trimming was reported in a later analysis.

Vbeta (60) and Jbeta (13) primers were used in the PCR. Assay: immunoSEQ multiplex PCR; the TCRdb copy retains only in-frame clones and omits some. The table shows 85,000 to 130,000 clones, with more than 65% occurring only once. This CDR3 is built from 15 residues. The germline V gene encodes CDR1 SSHAT and CDR2 FNYEAQ (reference sequence). The junction had 7 bases not matched to a gene; V was cut back by 2 bases and J by 5 bases. This TCR derives from a boy younger than 18 in good health and CMV-seronegative. Material for sequencing was PBMCs. The genes are TRBV7-7 and TRBJ2-5; TRBD1 aligns across 8 bases. The CDR3 DNA reads TGTGCCAGCAGCTTATTGCAGGGGGCGGGGGAGACCCAGTACTTC. It specifies CASSLLQGAGETQYF.